The clone carrying this T cell receptor beta chain was found many times. The antigen remains undetermined. There are 14 residues in the CDR3. The ends were cut back, 2 bases at V and 2 bases at J, with 9 bases in the middle. The authors prepared the TCRbeta library with unique molecular identifiers. TCRdb redid the calling of the PCR reads with MiXCR, one entry per CDR3 protein. The sample includes several thousand distinct CDR3 sequences, about 14% of them seen just once. The data derive from a study of T-cell reconstitution after alpha-beta-depleted transplantation in children. Study-wide points: At one year after transplant, newly produced T cells mostly accounted for T-cell counts and diversity. Elevated TCRbeta diversity at day 60 was traced, in some patients, to surviving recipient T cells and thymic progenitors. After transplant, at about two months, alpha-beta T cells were reportedly derived from several hundred expanded graft clones.

Here the sequenced sample was PBMCs, mostly from graft donor cells, taken 60 days after TCRalphabeta/CD19-depleted stem cell transplant. The sequence was obtained from a male patient aged 5 to 17 who had a stem cell transplant for acute lymphoblastic leukemia, so the T cells may come from the graft donor. The chain joins TRBV12-3 or TRBV12-4 to TRBJ2-5, with D uncertain. Here the CDR3 reads CASSLRPEQETQYF. CDR3 bases: TGTGCCAGCAGTTTAAGGCCAGAACAAGAGACCCAGTACTTC.